This is a list of T cell receptor beta chains from one sample in a study of cytomegalovirus exposure and HLA in healthy donors. Clones were read by immunoSEQ multiplex PCR, and TCRdb kept only the in-frame ones, dropping some. The sample shows some 150,000 clones, 80% of them seen only once. The sequencing sample was made of PBMCs. These receptor sequences come from a woman aged 30 to 39 in good health and CMV-seronegative. Each CDR3 is given with its conserved first and last residue. The order of the fields is CDR3 length, V gene, D gene, J gene, clone size, CDR3 DNA, CDR3 protein. A D gene is named only where the DNA matches it firmly. Clone size appears in some rows only: once, few, many, or a class for an expanded clone.

18	TRBV4-3	TRBD2	TRBJ2-3	.	TGCGCCAGCAGCCAACAAGGACTAGCGGGGGGCCGCACAGATACGCAGTATTTT	CASSQQGLAGGRTDTQYF
13	TRBV18	.	TRBJ2-5	.	TGTGCCAGCTCACTTTCGGGGATGGAGACCCAGTACTTC	CASSLSGMETQYF
11	TRBV20-1	.	TRBJ2-7	.	TGCAGTGCAGAGCGGGTCCCCGAGCAGTACTTC	CSAERVPEQYF
13	TRBV29-1	TRBD1	TRBJ1-4	few	TGCAGCGTTCACAGGGGCGCTGGTGAAAAACTGTTTTTT	CSVHRGAGEKLFF
13	TRBV30	TRBD1	TRBJ1-4	.	TGTGCCTGGATGGACAGGGTCAACGAAAAACTGTTTTTT	CAWMDRVNEKLFF
13	TRBV5-1	.	TRBJ2-1	.	TGCGCCAGCAGCCTGGCCTTTCACAATGAGCAGTTCTTC	CASSLAFHNEQFF
15	TRBV28	.	TRBJ1-1	.	TGTGCCAGCAGCCAGTCGGAGGGATATTATACTGAAGCTTTCTTT	CASSQSEGYYTEAFF
13	TRBV7-8	TRBD2	TRBJ2-1	.	TGTGCCAGCATCAGGTCTAGCGGGGGGGGGCAGTTCTTC	CASIRSSGGGQFF
15	TRBV6-5	.	TRBJ2-1	.	TGTGCCAGCAGCAGTCCTAGACGGGGGTACAATGAGCAGTTCTTC	CASSSPRRGYNEQFF
14	TRBV10-3	TRBD1	TRBJ1-4	.	TGTGCCATCAGTGGACAGGGAGTTAATGAAAAACTGTTTTTT	CAISGQGVNEKLFF
14	TRBV10-1	.	TRBJ2-3	.	TGCGCCAGCAGTGTAAGCGGCAGCACAGATACGCAGTATTTT	CASSVSGSTDTQYF
15	TRBV7-9	.	TRBJ1-1	.	TGTGCCAGCAGCTCCGGGGGAGGGGCCAACACTGAAGCTTTCTTT	CASSSGGGANTEAFF
14	TRBV5-4	TRBD1	TRBJ1-1	.	TGTGCCAGCAGCTGGGGACAGGGGGACACTGAAGCTTTCTTT	CASSWGQGDTEAFF
16	TRBV10-3	.	TRBJ2-5	.	TGTGCCATCAGTGAAGGTTTCGGGTTCCAACAAGAGACCCAGTACTTC	CAISEGFGFQQETQYF
15	TRBV11-2	TRBD1	TRBJ1-4	.	TGTGCCAGCAGCACCCGACAGGGGGCTAATGAAAAACTGTTTTTT	CASSTRQGANEKLFF
14	TRBV19	.	TRBJ1-1	.	TGTGCCAGTAGTATACGGCCAGGGGTCACTGAAGCTTTCTTT	CASSIRPGVTEAFF
14	TRBV7-9	.	TRBJ2-7	.	TGTGCCAGCAGCTCGGGAATCATCTCCTACGAGCAGTACTTC	CASSSGIISYEQYF
19	TRBV5-6	TRBD2	TRBJ2-2	.	TGTGCCAGCAGCTTGGGACTAGCGGGAGGGACATGGAGGACCGGGGAGCTGTTTTTT	CASSLGLAGGTWRTGELFF
14	TRBV30	.	TRBJ2-5	once	TGTGCCTGGAGTGTTTGGGGGGGCGGGGAGACCCAGTACTTC	CAWSVWGGGETQYF
13	TRBV7-8	.	TRBJ1-6	.	TGTGCCAGCAGCTTCCAGGGTAATTCACCCCTCCACTTT	CASSFQGNSPLHF
16	TRBV11-1	TRBD1	TRBJ1-1	.	TGTGCCAGCAGCTTAGCGGTACAGGGGATGAACACTGAAGCTTTCTTT	CASSLAVQGMNTEAFF
13	TRBV27	TRBD1	TRBJ2-7	.	TGTGCCAGCACCCGACAGGGCGCCTACGAGCAGTACTTC	CASTRQGAYEQYF
14	TRBV6-5	TRBD1	TRBJ1-6	many	TGTGCCAGCAGTTTTGGGACAGAGAATTCACCCCTCCACTTT	CASSFGTENSPLHF
11	TRBV6-7	.	TRBJ2-2	.	TGTGCCAGAGCTGGCACCGGGGAGCTGTTTTTT	CARAGTGELFF
15	TRBV5-1	TRBD1	TRBJ2-4	.	TGCGCCAGCAGCTTGGGTGGGACAGGGCCAAACATTCAGTACTTC	CASSLGGTGPNIQYF
15	TRBV29-1	.	TRBJ2-1	.	TGCAGCGTTGAAGGGGGGGCGGGAGTGGGGAATGAGCAGTTCTTC	CSVEGGAGVGNEQFF
13	TRBV15	.	TRBJ2-7	once	TGTGCCACCAGCAGTGGCTTTCTCTACGAGCAGTACTTC	CATSSGFLYEQYF
14	TRBV11-2	.	TRBJ1-3	.	TGTGCCAGCAGCTACCTAGGGGCTGGAAACACCATATATTTT	CASSYLGAGNTIYF
14	TRBV4-1	.	TRBJ2-4	.	TGCGCCAGCAGCCCCTTATCGGTAGGAGGCATTCAGTACTTC	CASSPLSVGGIQYF
14	TRBV7-2	TRBD1	TRBJ1-6	.	TGTGCCAGCAGCTCGGGACAGGGGAATTCACCCCTCCACTTT	CASSSGQGNSPLHF
12	TRBV5-1	TRBD1	TRBJ1-1	.	TGCGCCAGCAGCCCGGAGACAGGGGAAGCTTTCTTT	CASSPETGEAFF
15	TRBV4-3	TRBD1	TRBJ2-1	.	TGCGCCAGCAGCCAAGATTCGCAGGGGGCCAATGAGCAGTTCTTC	CASSQDSQGANEQFF
12	TRBV18	.	TRBJ2-3	.	TGTGCCAGCTCACCACAGGCTAGGTCGCAGTATTTT	CASSPQARSQYF
14	TRBV7-2	TRBD1	TRBJ1-2	.	TGTGCCAGCAGCCCCGACAGGGGAAGGAAAGGCTACACCTTC	CASSPDRGRKGYTF
15	TRBV5-1	.	TRBJ2-7	.	TGCGCCAGCAGCTCCGAAGGACGGGAGTGGGACGGGCAGTACTTC	CASSSEGREWDGQYF
13	TRBV12-5	.	TRBJ1-5	.	TGTGCTAGTGGTTTGGGGACTGACGGGCCCCAGCATTTT	CASGLGTDGPQHF
12	TRBV7-2	.	TRBJ2-7	.	TGTGCCAGCAGCTTAGTCCCTTACGAGCAGTACTTC	CASSLVPYEQYF
17	TRBV7-2	TRBD1	TRBJ2-7	.	TGTGCCAGCAGCTTAACGCTCCCGGGACAGGGCGCTGTCGAGCAGTACTTC	CASSLTLPGQGAVEQYF
15	TRBV6-6	.	TRBJ1-5	.	TGTGCCAGCAGTTACCTCGTAGGGGTCAATCAGCCCCAGCATTTT	CASSYLVGVNQPQHF
17	TRBV9	.	TRBJ1-6	.	TGTGCCAGCAGCGTTCAAGGGGTGAGCTCCTATAATTCACCCCTCCACTTT	CASSVQGVSSYNSPLHF
18	TRBV4-1	.	TRBJ1-2	.	TGCGCCAGCAGCCAAGAAGGTGGCCAGGGCACGACCCATTATGGCTACACCTTC	CASSQEGGQGTTHYGYTF
15	TRBV7-3	.	TRBJ2-1	.	TGTGCCAGCAGCTTTGACAGGAGCTCCTACAATGAGCAGTTCTTC	CASSFDRSSYNEQFF
16	TRBV19	TRBD2	TRBJ2-1	.	TGTGCCAGTAGTATAGATCGTTTAGCGGGAGGATCTGAGCAGTTCTTC	CASSIDRLAGGSEQFF
15	TRBV28	.	TRBJ1-4	.	TGTGCCAGCAGTCCCGGCGGGACGCATAATGAAAAACTGTTTTTT	CASSPGGTHNEKLFF
14	TRBV7-9	.	TRBJ1-5	.	TGTGCCAGCAGCTTACAGGGAAGCAATCAGCCCCAGCATTTT	CASSLQGSNQPQHF
12	TRBV28	TRBD1	TRBJ1-1	once	TGTGCCAGCAGTTTATCGGACAGGGAGGCTTTCTTT	CASSLSDREAFF
18	TRBV7-8	TRBD1	TRBJ1-2	.	TGTGCCAGCAGCTTAAGGGGGTTACAGGGGCCTACCTACTATGGCTACACCTTC	CASSLRGLQGPTYYGYTF
15	TRBV29-1	.	TRBJ2-7	.	TGCAGCGTCTCAGAGCAGGGGAAGGGTGGCTACGAGCAGTACTTC	CSVSEQGKGGYEQYF
14	TRBV7-9	.	TRBJ1-5	few	TGTGCCAGCAGCTTAGGAGCAGGGCTTCAGCCCCAGCATTTT	CASSLGAGLQPQHF
14	TRBV9	.	TRBJ1-1	.	TGTGCCAGCAGCGTAGGAGGGCAGTCCCCTGAAGCTTTCTTT	CASSVGGQSPEAFF
12	TRBV29-1	.	TRBJ1-2	.	TGCAGCGTTGAACGAGGGGGCTATGGCTACACCTTC	CSVERGGYGYTF
14	TRBV30	.	TRBJ2-5	.	TGTGCCTGGAGTGTAGGGTGGGGGCGGGAGACCCAGTACTTC	CAWSVGWGRETQYF
14	TRBV19	.	TRBJ2-2	.	TGTGCCAGTAGTCTCCGTCGGGGCACCGGGGAGCTGTTTTTT	CASSLRRGTGELFF
15	TRBV2	.	TRBJ1-1	few	TGTGCCAGCAGTGGACTTCGGACAGTGAACACTGAAGCTTTCTTT	CASSGLRTVNTEAFF
17	TRBV7-5	.	TRBJ2-3	.	TGTGTCAGAAGCTTAATAGGACAGGCCTCTAGCACAGATACGCAGTATTTT	CVRSLIGQASSTDTQYF
20	TRBV28	TRBD2	TRBJ2-1	.	TGTGCCAGCAGTTTGGGGGTAGGGCTAGCGGGAGTTATCGCGGGGAATGAGCAGTTCTTC	CASSLGVGLAGVIAGNEQFF